The 23 T cell receptor beta chains listed next were all sequenced from one sample in a study of PD-1 blockade in classical Hodgkin lymphoma. The table came from immunoSEQ multiplex PCR; TCRdb's copy has only in-frame clones and leaves some out. The sample lists 25,000 to 35,000 clones, around 84% occurring once. Time point meaning: cycle 4 day 1 (C4D1), after more than five weeks of nivolumab. Each and every patient relapsed after autologous stem cell transplantation, and patients got differing brentuximab vedotin exposure. Magnetic depletion of unwanted cells isolated CD4+ T cells from thawed PBMCs. Source: CD4+ T cells from blood, taken before the fourth cycle of nivolumab. These receptors came from a human donor with classical Hodgkin lymphoma.

The chain uses TRBV7-9 and TRBJ2-5; the D gene is possibly TRBD1 (6 bases). The CDR3 spans 15 residues. Germline-derived CDR1 and CDR2 are SEHNR and FQNEAQ (reference sequence). V was shortened by 5 bases and J by 2 bases, with 15 bases between the two germline ends. CDR3 nucleotides: TGTGCCAGCAGCGCCCCACAGGGAGTACAAGAGACCCAGTACTTC. Translated, it gives CASSAPQGVQETQYF.

This clone came up once. CDR3 bases: TGTGCCACGTTCGGAGGGGGGGACACCGGGGAGCTGTTTTTT. It encodes CATFGGGDTGELFF. This chain uses TRBV7-5 with TRBJ2-2; the table's D call, TRBD2, has no DNA check behind it. TRBV7-5 is assigned pseudogene status. This CDR3 contains 14 residues.

This clone occurred once. This chain links TRBV28 with TRBJ2-7; D is possibly TRBD1 (6 bases). V lost 1 base and J lost 1, with 11 bases in between. CDR1 is MDHEN and CDR2 is SYDVKM in the germline V gene. The CDR3 contains 15 residues. The CDR3 reads CASSLSGAGSYEQYF. The DNA of the CDR3 is TGTGCCAGCAGTTTATCAGGGGCAGGATCCTACGAGCAGTACTTC.

The V and J genes are TRBV5-1 and TRBJ1-4; perhaps TRBD1 as D (5 bases). There are 15 residues in the CDR3. The V gene lost 6 bases and the J gene lost 4 bases, with 16 bases spanning the gap. Germline lookup yields CDR1 SGHRS and CDR2 YFSETQ. CDR3 nucleotide sequence: TGCGCCAGCACACGAGACAGTTCTTATAATGAAAAACTGTTTTTT. Amino acid sequence: CASTRDSSYNEKLFF.

About this clone: A read error may account for a junction end that differs from germline. This specimen includes other DNA sequences encoding the same CDR3. V is TRBV5-1 and J is TRBJ1-6, with D unresolved. The CDR3 runs 16 residues. Germline CDR1 and CDR2: SGHRS and YFSETQ. For the CDR3, the DNA is TGCGCCAGCAGCTTGATTCCGGGAAACGATAATTCGCCCCTCCACTTT. It translates to CASSLIPGNDNSPLHF.

This clone was seen a handful of times. The chain joins TRBV30 to TRBJ1-2, with D tentatively TRBD1 (6 bases). Trimming took 5 bases from V and 8 from J, leaving 21 bases between them. CDR3 length equals 14 residues. In germline, CDR1 is GTSNPN, CDR2 SVGIG (reference sequence). CDR3 coding DNA: TGTGCCTGGGACGCTTGGGGGCTCGGTGGGGGCTACACCTTC. This codes for CAWDAWGLGGGYTF.

This clone appeared a few times. This CDR3 reads CASGPAYEQYF. The CDR3 nucleotides are TGTGCTAGTGGACCTGCCTACGAGCAGTACTTC. This sequence joins TRBV12-5 and TRBJ2-7; D is uncertain. The CDR3 is 11 residues long. The V end was cut by 6 bases, the J end by 2 bases, with 5 bases between. Germline values: CDR1 LGHNT, CDR2 FRNRAP.

The J gene is TRBJ2-7, the V gene TRBV5-8, with 9 bases aligning to TRBD1. Unmatched junction bases numbered 8, after V lost 4 bases and J lost 3 bases. The CDR3 loop spans 15 amino acids. Germline assignment: CDR1 SGHTS and CDR2 YDEGEE. CDR3 protein: CASSAGQGRNYEQYF. As DNA, the CDR3 is TGTGCCAGCAGCGCAGGACAGGGGAGAAACTACGAGCAGTACTTC.

This clone has only a few counts. This sequence joins TRBV5-6 and TRBJ1-2; a possible D gene is TRBD1 (5 bases). V was trimmed by 4 bases and J by 2 bases, leaving 6 bases between them. This CDR3 contains 12 residues. The germline V gene has CDR1 SGHDT and CDR2 YYEEEE. Here the CDR3 DNA reads TGTGCCAGCAGCCGACAGAACTATGGCTACACCTTC. Its protein product is CASSRQNYGYTF.

The CDR3 spells CASSPFLAGGGNEQFF. Here the CDR3 DNA reads TGCGCCAGCAGCCCCTTTTTAGCGGGGGGAGGTAATGAGCAGTTCTTC. The chain has TRBV5-1 and TRBJ2-1; the match to TRBD2 covers 10 bases. The CDR3 contains 16 residues. The V segment lost 4 bases and the J segment 7 bases; nucleotides outside the gene matches: 11. CDR1 is SGHRS and CDR2 is YFSETQ in the germline V gene.

The chain employs TRBV30 and TRBJ1-2; possibly TRBD1 for D (5 bases). Trimming cost V 5 bases and J 2 bases, with 15 bases left between them. The CDR3 totals 14 residues. Germline V gene sequence: CDR1 GTSNPN, CDR2 SVGIG (reference sequence). CDR3 region: CAWAWWGSNYGYTF. The CDR3 bases are TGTGCCTGGGCCTGGTGGGGGAGCAACTATGGCTACACCTTC.

The chain couples TRBV5-1 to TRBJ2-2, with 10 bases matching TRBD1. CDR3 length: 17 residues. V lost 6 bases, J lost 7 bases, and 15 bases stayed unmatched. Germline-derived CDR1 and CDR2 are SGHRS and YFSETQ. CDR3 coding DNA: TGCGCCAGCACCGGGACAGGGGCCTCTAATGGAGACGGGGAGCTGTTTTTT. Amino acids: CASTGTGASNGDGELFF.

This chain connects TRBV29-1 to TRBJ1-1; weak D call: TRBD1 (5 bases). The CDR3 sequence is 14 residues long. The germline CDR1 and CDR2 sequences are SQVTM and ANQGSEA. Between the trimmed V and J ends, which lost 4 bases and 3 bases, there was a span of 15 bases. DNA of the CDR3: TGCAGCGTTGTTGCGGGGGGATTGTACACTGAAGCTTTCTTT. It codes for CSVVAGGLYTEAFF.

CDR3 loop: CASSNTDTQYF. The CDR3 DNA reads TGTGCCAGCAGCAACACAGATACGCAGTATTTT. This chain links TRBV7-9 with TRBJ2-3; D call uncertain. Germline V gene sequence: CDR1 SEHNR, CDR2 FQNEAQ (reference sequence). CDR3 length equals 11 residues. Trimming stripped 5 bases from V and 2 bases from J, with 2 bases between.

The chain recombines TRBV28 with TRBJ1-1; no clear D. V dropped 8 bases and J dropped 0 bases, with 19 bases sitting between them. Germline CDR1 and CDR2: MDHEN and SYDVKM. The CDR3 has 16 residues. CDR3 nucleotide sequence: TGTGCCAGCCCCCCTACTGAGGGATTCATGAACACTGAAGCTTTCTTT. Translated, it gives CASPPTEGFMNTEAFF.

This chain links TRBV16 with TRBJ1-2; 8 bases align to TRBD1. The CDR3 is 16 amino acids. Germline trimming cut 0 bases from V and 6 bases from J; bases unmatched to any gene: 9. Germline V lookup: CDR1 KGHSY, CDR2 FQNENV. The CDR3 region is CASSQSRRQGLDGYTF. DNA of the CDR3: TGTGCCAGCAGCCAATCAAGGAGACAGGGGCTGGATGGCTACACCTTC.

Concerning this clone: Mismatch with germline at one junction end may stem from a read error. This sequence joins TRBV25-1 and TRBJ2-3; TRBD1 might be the D (6 bases). Germline V gene lookup returns CDR1 MGHDK and CDR2 SYGVNS. The CDR3 is 15 amino acids. CDR3 nucleotides: TGTGCCAGCAGTGAAGGGGTGACCGGGACACGGTCGACGGATTTT. Translated: CASSEGVTGTRSTDF.

The chain recombines TRBV5-6 with TRBJ1-2; TRBD1 is a possible D gene (5 bases). This CDR3 spans 13 amino acids. V was shortened by 0 bases and J by 8 bases, with 11 bases between the two germline ends. The germline gives CDR1 SGHDT, CDR2 YYEEEE. The CDR3 is CASSLVGLRGYTF. CDR3 nucleotides: TGTGCCAGCAGCTTGGTGGGGCTGAGGGGCTACACCTTC.

The rearrangement uses TRBV11-2 and TRBJ2-1; D gene unclear. Trimming removed 1 base at V and 5 bases at J, with 12 bases between. The CDR3 length is 15 residues. CDR1 SGHAT and CDR2 FQNNGV come from the germline V gene. CDR3 nucleotide sequence: TGTGCCAGCAGCTTAGGGCCCCGGGCCCACAATGAGCAGTTCTTC. It codes for CASSLGPRAHNEQFF.

This rearrangement joins TRBV6-5 to TRBJ1-1, with a weak D call TRBD1 (5 bases). This CDR3 has 13 amino acids. Trimming shortened V by 2 bases and J by 5 bases, and 9 bases separated the two germline ends. Per germline, CDR1 MNHEY and CDR2 SVGAGI. CDR3 coding DNA: TGTGCCAGCAGTTACGAGGGGATGACTGAAGCTTTCTTT. This translates into CASSYEGMTEAFF.

V gene TRBV6-5 combines with J gene TRBJ2-7, with a weak D call TRBD1 (6 bases). The CDR3 spans 14 residues. V was cut by 5 bases and J by 0 bases, with 11 bases left in between. Germline lookup yields CDR1 MNHEY and CDR2 SVGAGI. CDR3 DNA sequence: TGTGCCAGCAGTGGCGACAGGAACTCCTACGAGCAGTACTTC. It translates to CASSGDRNSYEQYF.

The chain uses TRBV5-1 and TRBJ2-3; 14 bases align to TRBD2. Trimming at V came to 3 bases and at J to 3 bases, leaving 6 bases not matched to a gene. The germline V gene encodes CDR1 SGHRS and CDR2 YFSETQ. The CDR3 is 17 residues long. The CDR3 here is CASSSGGTSGGTDTQYF. CDR3 DNA: TGCGCCAGCAGCTCAGGAGGGACTAGCGGGGGTACAGATACGCAGTATTTT.

The CDR3 coding sequence is TGTGCCAGTACCCGACAAGGGTACGGGCCCCAGCATTTT. Translation: CASTRQGYGPQHF. V and J are TRBV19 and TRBJ1-5; the D is unclear. The V end lost 7 bases, the J end lost 9 bases, and 16 bases lay between the germline ends. Germline V CDR1 and CDR2: LNHDA, SQIVND (reference sequence). The CDR3 covers 13 residues.